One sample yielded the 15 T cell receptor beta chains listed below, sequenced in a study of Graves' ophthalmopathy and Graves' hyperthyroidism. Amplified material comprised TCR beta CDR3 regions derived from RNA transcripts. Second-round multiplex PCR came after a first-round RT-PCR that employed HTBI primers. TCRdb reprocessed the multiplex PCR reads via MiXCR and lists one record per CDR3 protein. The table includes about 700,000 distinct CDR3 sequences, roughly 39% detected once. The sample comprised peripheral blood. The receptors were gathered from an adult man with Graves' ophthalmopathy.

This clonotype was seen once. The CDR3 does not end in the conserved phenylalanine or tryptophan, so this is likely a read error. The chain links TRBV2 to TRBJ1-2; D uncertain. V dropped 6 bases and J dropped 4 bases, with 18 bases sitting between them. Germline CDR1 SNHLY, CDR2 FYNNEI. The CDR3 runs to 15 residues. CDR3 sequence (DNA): TGTGCCAGCAGCCATACCAGTAACCTCGTCTATGGCTACACCCTC. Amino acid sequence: CASSHTSNLVYGYTL.

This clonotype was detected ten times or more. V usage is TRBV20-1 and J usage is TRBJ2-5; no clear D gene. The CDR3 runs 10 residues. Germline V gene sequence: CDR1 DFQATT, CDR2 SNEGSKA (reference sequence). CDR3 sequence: CSAREETQYF. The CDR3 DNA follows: TGCAGCGCACGAGAAGAGACCCAGTACTTC.

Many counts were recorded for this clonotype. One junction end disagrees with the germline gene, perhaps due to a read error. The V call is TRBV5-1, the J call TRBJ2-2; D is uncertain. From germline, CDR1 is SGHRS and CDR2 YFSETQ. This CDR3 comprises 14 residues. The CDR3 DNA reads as TGCGCCAGCAGCACCCACTTGGAGTCCGGTGAGCTGTTTTTT. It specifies CASSTHLESGELFF.

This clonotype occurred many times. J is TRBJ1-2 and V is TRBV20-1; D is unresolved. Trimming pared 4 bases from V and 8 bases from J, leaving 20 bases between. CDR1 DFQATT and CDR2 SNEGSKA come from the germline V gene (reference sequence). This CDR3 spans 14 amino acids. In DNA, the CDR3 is TGCAGTGCTAAGCGGGCCCGATCTCCGTCGGGCTACACCTTC. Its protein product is CSAKRARSPSGYTF.

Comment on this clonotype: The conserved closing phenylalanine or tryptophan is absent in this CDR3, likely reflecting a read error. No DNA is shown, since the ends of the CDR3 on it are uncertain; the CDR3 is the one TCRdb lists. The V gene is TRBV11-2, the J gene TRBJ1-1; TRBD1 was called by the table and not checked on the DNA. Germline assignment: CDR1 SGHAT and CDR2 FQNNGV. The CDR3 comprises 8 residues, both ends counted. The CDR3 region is CASSLTGG.

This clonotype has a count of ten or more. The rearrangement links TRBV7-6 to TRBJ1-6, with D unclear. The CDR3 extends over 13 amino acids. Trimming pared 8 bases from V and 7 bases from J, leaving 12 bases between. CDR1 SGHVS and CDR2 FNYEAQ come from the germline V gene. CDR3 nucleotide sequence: TGTGCCAGCTCTCCCCGGCGGAATTCACCCCTCCACTTT. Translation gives CASSPRRNSPLHF.

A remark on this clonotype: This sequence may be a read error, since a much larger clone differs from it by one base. This chain's CDR3 is CVSSLEQQQYF. The CDR3 nucleotides read TGTGTCAGCAGCTTAGAACAACAGCAGTACTTC. The chain uses TRBV11-1 and TRBJ2-7; D call uncertain. The CDR3 runs to 11 residues. Per germline, CDR1 SGHAT and CDR2 FQDESV (reference sequence).

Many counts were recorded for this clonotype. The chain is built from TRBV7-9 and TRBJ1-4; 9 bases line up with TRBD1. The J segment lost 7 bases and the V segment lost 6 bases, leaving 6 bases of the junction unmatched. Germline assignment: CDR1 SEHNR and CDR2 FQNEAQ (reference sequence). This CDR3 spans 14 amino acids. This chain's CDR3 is CASSTGGTGEKLFF. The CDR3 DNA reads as TGTGCCAGCAGTACAGGGGGCACAGGTGAAAAACTGTTTTTT. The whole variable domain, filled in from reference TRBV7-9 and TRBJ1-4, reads DTGVSQNPRHKITKRGQNVTFRCDPISEHNRLYWYRQTLGQGPEFLTYFQNEAQLEKSRLLSDRFSAERPKGSFSTLEIQRTEQGDSAMYLCASSTGGTGEKLFFGSGTQLSVL.

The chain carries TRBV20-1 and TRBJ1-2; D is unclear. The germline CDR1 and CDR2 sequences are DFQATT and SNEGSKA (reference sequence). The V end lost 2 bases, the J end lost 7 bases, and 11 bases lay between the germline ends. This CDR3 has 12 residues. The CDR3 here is CSARRSGGGYTF. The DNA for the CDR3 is TGCAGTGCTAGACGTAGTGGCGGTGGCTACACCTTC.

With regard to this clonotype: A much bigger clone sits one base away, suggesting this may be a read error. CDR3 sequence: CASSRDRGGGSTIYF. CDR3 in DNA: TGTGCCAGCAGCCGGGACAGGGGTGGTGGAAGCACCATATATTTT. The genes are TRBV7-8 and TRBJ1-3; 10 bases are shared with TRBD1. Germline CDR1 reads SGHVS; CDR2 reads FQNEAQ. The CDR3 is made up of 15 amino acids.

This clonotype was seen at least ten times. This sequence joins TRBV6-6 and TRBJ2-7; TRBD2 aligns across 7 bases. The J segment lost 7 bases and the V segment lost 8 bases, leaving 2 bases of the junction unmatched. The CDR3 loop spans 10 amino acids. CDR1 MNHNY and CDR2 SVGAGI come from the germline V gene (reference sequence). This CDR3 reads CASGSGEQYF. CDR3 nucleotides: TGTGCCAGCGGTAGCGGGGAGCAGTACTTC.

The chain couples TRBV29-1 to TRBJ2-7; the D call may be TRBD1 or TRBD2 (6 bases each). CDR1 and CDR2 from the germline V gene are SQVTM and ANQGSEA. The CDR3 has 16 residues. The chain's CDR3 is CSARPLFTGGGDEQYF. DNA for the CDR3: TGCAGTGCTAGACCCCTCTTTACCGGGGGCGGCGACGAGCAGTACTTC.

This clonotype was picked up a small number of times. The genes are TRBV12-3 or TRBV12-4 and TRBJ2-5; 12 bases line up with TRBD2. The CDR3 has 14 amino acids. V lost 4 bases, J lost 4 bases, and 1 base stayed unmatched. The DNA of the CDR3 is TGTGCCAGCAGTTGGGGACTAGCGGGAGAGACCCAGTACTTC. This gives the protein CASSWGLAGETQYF.

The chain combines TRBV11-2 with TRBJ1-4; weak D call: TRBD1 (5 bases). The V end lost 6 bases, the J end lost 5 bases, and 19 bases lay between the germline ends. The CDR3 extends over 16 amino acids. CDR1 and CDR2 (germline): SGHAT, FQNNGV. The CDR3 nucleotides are TGTGCCAGCAGGAGGGGAAACTCGGGATCAAATGAAAAACTGTTTTTT. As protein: CASRRGNSGSNEKLFF. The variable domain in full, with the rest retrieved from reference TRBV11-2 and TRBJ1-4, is EAGVAQSPRYKIIEKRQSVAFWCNPISGHATLYWYQQILGQGPKLLIQFQNNGVVDDSQLPKDRFSAERLKGVDSTLKIQPAKLEDSAVYLCASRRGNSGSNEKLFFGSGTQLSVL.

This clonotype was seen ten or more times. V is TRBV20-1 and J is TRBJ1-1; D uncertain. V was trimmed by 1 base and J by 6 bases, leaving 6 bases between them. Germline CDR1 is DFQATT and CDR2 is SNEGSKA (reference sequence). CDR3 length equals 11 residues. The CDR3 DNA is TGCAGTGCTAGAGTGCTGGCTGAAGCTTTCTTT. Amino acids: CSARVLAEAFF.